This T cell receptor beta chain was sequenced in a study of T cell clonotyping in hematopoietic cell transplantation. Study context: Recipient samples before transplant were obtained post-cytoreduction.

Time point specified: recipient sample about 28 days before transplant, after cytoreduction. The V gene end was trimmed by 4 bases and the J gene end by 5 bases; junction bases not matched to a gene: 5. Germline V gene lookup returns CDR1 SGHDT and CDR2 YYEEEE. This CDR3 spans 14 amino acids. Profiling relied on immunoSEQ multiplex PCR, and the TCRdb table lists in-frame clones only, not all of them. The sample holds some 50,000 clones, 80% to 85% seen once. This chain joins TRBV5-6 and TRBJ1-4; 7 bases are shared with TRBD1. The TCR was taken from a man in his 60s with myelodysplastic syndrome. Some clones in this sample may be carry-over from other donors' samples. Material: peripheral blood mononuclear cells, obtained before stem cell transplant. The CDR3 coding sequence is TGTGCCAGCAGCCCCTGGGACAGAAATGAAAAACTGTTTTTT. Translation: CASSPWDRNEKLFF.